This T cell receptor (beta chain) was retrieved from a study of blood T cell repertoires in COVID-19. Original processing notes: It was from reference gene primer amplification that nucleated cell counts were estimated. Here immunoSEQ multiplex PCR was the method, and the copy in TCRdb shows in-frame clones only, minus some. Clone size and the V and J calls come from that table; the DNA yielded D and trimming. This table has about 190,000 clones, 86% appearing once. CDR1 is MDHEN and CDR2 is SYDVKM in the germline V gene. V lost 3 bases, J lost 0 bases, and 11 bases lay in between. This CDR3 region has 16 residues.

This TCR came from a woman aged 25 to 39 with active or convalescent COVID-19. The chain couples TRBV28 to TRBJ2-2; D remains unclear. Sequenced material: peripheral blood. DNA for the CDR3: TGTGCCAGCAGTTTTTTTGGCCGGGCGAACACCGGGGAGCTGTTTTTT. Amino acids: CASSFFGRANTGELFF. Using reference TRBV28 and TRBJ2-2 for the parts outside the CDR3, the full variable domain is DVKVTQSSRYLVKRTGEKVFLECVQDMDHENMFWYRQDPGLGLRLIYFSYDVKMKEKGDIPEGYSVSREKKERFSLILESASTNQTSMYLCASSFFGRANTGELFFGEGSRLTVL.